Below, 23 T cell receptor beta chains from the same sample are listed, as sequenced in a study of tumor-infiltrating lymphocytes in primary liver carcinoma (dated 2017 in TCRdb). The listed sequencing device is Illumina HiSeq 2500. Starting from 500 to 600 ng total RNA, TCRbeta-specific cDNA was produced by reverse transcription with a constant-region primer and ProtoScript II reverse transcriptase. TCRbeta libraries were built with three nested multiplex PCR rounds, a slightly modified ARM-PCR procedure. Multiplex TRBV1-TRBV30 forward primers and a Cbeta reverse primer were used in the first two PCR rounds, each of which was run for about 10 cycles. The public reads were reanalyzed by TCRdb: fastp trimming at Q25, MiXCR alignment, in-frame beta chains only. Rows matching on CDR3 protein sequence are summarized as one entry with the most common DNA and genes. The sample yields 310,000 or so distinct CDR3 sequences; around three fifths were counted once. Together, the top ten hold about 17% of the sample.

Blood RNA was extracted from unsorted whole blood using TRIzol reagent, and germline DNA was obtained with the DNeasy Blood & Tissue kit. The sequenced sample consisted of peripheral blood. The receptors shown here come from a woman aged 30 to 39 with primary liver carcinoma and hepatitis B virus infection.

Comments on this clonotype: A much larger clone lies one base from this, so it may be a read error. The chain couples TRBV12-3 or TRBV12-4 to TRBJ2-1; the D gene is possibly TRBD2 (5 bases). The CDR3 length is 15 residues. V gave up 1 base and J gave up 9 bases, with 16 bases separating them. This CDR3 reads CASSLGLVGVSEQFF. DNA for the CDR3: TGTGCCAGCAGTTTAGGGCTAGTGGGAGTATCTGAGCAGTTCTTC.

This clonotype has a handful of counts. This CDR3 is CAWRVWGVGGNTIYF. The CDR3 DNA sequence: TGTGCCTGGAGAGTATGGGGAGTTGGTGGAAACACCATATATTTT. V is TRBV30 and J is TRBJ1-3; D not resolved. The V and J ends lost 3 bases and 3 bases respectively, with 15 bases between them. The CDR3 length is 15 residues. Germline values: CDR1 GTSNPN, CDR2 SVGIG (reference sequence).

The chain couples TRBV4-3 to TRBJ2-3; weak D call: TRBD2 (5 bases). The V gene lost 6 bases and the J gene lost 2 bases, with 9 bases spanning the gap. CDR3 length equals 13 residues. Germline V lookup: CDR1 LGHNA, CDR2 YSLEER. This chain's CDR3 is CASRDFVTDTQYF. The DNA of the CDR3 is TGCGCCAGCAGGGACTTCGTCACAGATACGCAGTATTTT.

Only a few counts were recorded for this clonotype. The genes are TRBV4-1 and TRBJ2-4, with 10 bases aligning to TRBD2. The V segment lost 0 bases and the J segment 2 bases; nucleotides outside the gene matches: 10. This CDR3 has 19 amino acids. Germline V gives CDR1 MGHRA, CDR2 YSYEKL. The CDR3 is CASSQEPLAGVGTKNIQYF. CDR3 nucleotides: TGCGCCAGCAGCCAAGAACCCCTAGCGGGAGTGGGGACCAAAAACATTCAGTACTTC.

This clonotype appeared a few times. As the CDR3 is not closed by the conserved phenylalanine or tryptophan, this likely results from a read error. The chain joins TRBV4-3 to TRBJ2-3; unclear D gene. This CDR3 comprises 14 residues. Germline CDR1 LGHNA, CDR2 YSLEER. Trimming removed 2 bases from V and 6 bases from J, with 12 bases in between. As DNA, the CDR3 is TGCGCCAGCAGCCAAACTGTAAATTCCGATACGCAGTATTAT. Protein: CASSQTVNSDTQYY.

For this clonotype: Sequence at one end of the junction differs from germline and may be a read error. The genes are TRBV4-1 and TRBJ1-6, with D possibly TRBD1 on 5 matching bases. Germline V CDR1 and CDR2: MGHRA, YSYEKL. The CDR3 loop spans 14 amino acids. The CDR3, as DNA: TGCGTCAGCAGCCGTGGGGGATCAAATTCACCCCTCCACTTT. It translates to CVSSRGGSNSPLHF.

This clonotype was seen at least ten times. The rearrangement uses TRBV12-3 or TRBV12-4 and TRBJ2-1, with D maybe TRBD2 (5 bases). Trimming cost V 2 bases and J 10 bases, with 21 bases left between them. CDR3 length: 16 residues. The CDR3 nucleotides read TGTGCCAGCAGTTTATCTGTCGGACTCCCTTCTTCCGAGCAGTTCTTC. Protein: CASSLSVGLPSSEQFF.

The rearrangement links TRBV2 to TRBJ2-5; D is uncertain. The germline V gene encodes CDR1 SNHLY and CDR2 FYNNEI. The CDR3 is 12 amino acids. The V and J ends lost 4 bases and 4 bases respectively, with 7 bases between them. The CDR3 here is CASSGISETQYF. In DNA form, the CDR3 reads TGTGCCAGCAGTGGAATCTCAGAGACCCAGTACTTC. Using reference TRBV2 and TRBJ2-5 for the parts outside the CDR3, the full variable domain is EPEVTQTPSHQVTQMGQEVILRCVPISNHLYFYWYRQILGQKVEFLVSFYNNEISEKSEIFDDQFSVERPDGSNFTLKIRSTKLEDSAMYFCASSGISETQYFGPGTRLLVL.

Of note for this clonotype: An end of the junction differs from the germline gene, which may be a read error. The V call is TRBV12-3 or TRBV12-4, the J call TRBJ1-5; D is ambiguous. This CDR3 is built from 12 residues. The CDR3 nucleotides are TGTTCCAGCACTTTAGGAGGTCCGCCCCAGCATTTT. It is translated as CSSTLGGPPQHF.

With respect to this clonotype: It may be a read error: a sequence one base away is much more abundant. The rearrangement uses TRBV29-1 and TRBJ2-1; 10 bases match TRBD2. The V segment lost 3 bases and the J segment 12 bases; nucleotides outside the gene matches: 14. The CDR3 runs to 15 residues. CDR1 SQVTM and CDR2 ANQGSEA come from the germline V gene. Here the CDR3 reads CSVDRGISGRTRQFF. The CDR3 bases are TGCAGCGTTGACCGTGGGATTAGCGGGAGGACGAGGCAGTTCTTC.

The chain's CDR3 is CASSGPRGAQYF. CDR3 in DNA: TGTGCCAGCAGTGGACCGCGGGGGGCGCAGTATTTT. The chain recombines TRBV25-1 with TRBJ2-3, with TRBD2 matching 8 bases. Germline V gene data show CDR1 as MGHDK and CDR2 as SYGVNS. The V segment lost 4 bases and the J segment 10 bases; nucleotides outside the gene matches: 4. The CDR3 sequence is 12 residues long.

The rearrangement joins TRBV6-2 or TRBV6-3 to TRBJ2-1; TRBD2 agrees at 8 bases. CDR1 and CDR2 from the germline V gene are MNHEY and SVGEGT. The CDR3 spans 16 residues. Unmatched junction bases numbered 15, after V lost 7 bases and J lost 7 bases. CDR3 region: CASITRGGSGANEQFF. The CDR3, as DNA: TGTGCCAGCATCACCCGCGGGGGGTCGGGGGCGAATGAGCAGTTCTTC.

This clonotype was observed at least ten times. The rearrangement uses TRBV6-5 and TRBJ2-2; perhaps TRBD2 as D (7 bases). The germline V gene has CDR1 MNHEY and CDR2 SVGAGI. V gave up 4 bases and J gave up 7 bases, with 22 bases separating them. The CDR3 is made up of 17 amino acids. This chain's CDR3 is CASSSRREVGAHGELFF. CDR3 sequence (DNA): TGTGCCAGCAGTTCCCGCCGGGAGGTGGGGGCGCACGGGGAGCTGTTTTTT.

This chain joins TRBV7-8 and TRBJ2-5; D possibly corresponds to TRBD1 (6 bases). Germline V gene lookup returns CDR1 SGHVS and CDR2 FQNEAQ. CDR3 length: 16 residues. V lost 5 bases to trimming and J lost 1 base, with 17 bases between them. This CDR3 is CASSPGDLPSQETQYF. In nucleotides, the CDR3 is TGTGCCAGCAGCCCAGGGGACCTACCTTCCCAAGAGACCCAGTACTTC.

Turning to this clonotype: Here the CDR3 omits its conserved ending phenylalanine or tryptophan, so a read error is the likely source. The J gene is TRBJ2-2, the V gene TRBV11-3, with 7 nucleotides matching TRBD2. In germline, CDR1 is SGHNT, CDR2 YENEEA. The CDR3 is 15 residues long. Here the CDR3 reads CACSHAGVVTGELFY. The CDR3 DNA reads TGTGCCTGCAGTCATGCGGGAGTAGTCACCGGGGAGCTGTTTTAT.

CDR3 coding DNA: TGTGCCAGCAGCTTAGCGAGGGCCAACGTCCTGACTTTC. Its translation: CASSLARANVLTF. V gene TRBV7-9 combines with J gene TRBJ2-6; D gene ambiguous. Germline V gives CDR1 SEHNR, CDR2 FQNEAQ (reference sequence). The CDR3 extends over 13 amino acids. Trimming took 0 bases from V and 5 from J, leaving 2 bases between them.

In this sample, this clonotype turned up once. A much bigger clone sits one base away, suggesting this may be a read error. V usage is TRBV6-1 and J usage is TRBJ2-5; D remains ambiguous. Germline assignment: CDR1 MNHNS and CDR2 SASEGT. The CDR3 is 16 residues long. V lost 4 bases to trimming and J lost 5 bases, with 20 bases between them. The CDR3 nucleotides read TGTGCCAGCAGTGGAGGAGTTGGACGATGGGCGGAGACCCAGTACTTC. As protein: CASSGGVGRWAETQYF.

This clonotype turned up a few times. The CDR3 bases are TGTGCCAGCAGCAACAGCCAAGAGACCCAGTACTTC. Translated, it gives CASSNSQETQYF. The rearrangement links TRBV6-2 or TRBV6-3 to TRBJ2-5; D not resolved. The CDR3 has 12 amino acids. With 6 bases removed from V and 1 base from J, the gap between germline ends came to 6 bases. The germline gives CDR1 MNHEY, CDR2 SVGEGT.

As concerns this clonotype: An end of the junction does not agree with germline; a read error may underlie this. This chain connects TRBV12-3 or TRBV12-4 to TRBJ2-7; 7 nucleotides align to TRBD2. The CDR3 length is 13 residues. The chain's CDR3 is CAGSFTGGWEQYF. The CDR3 DNA sequence: TGTGCCGGCAGTTTTACGGGAGGATGGGAGCAGTACTTC.

This clonotype has at least ten counts. The chain carries TRBV11-2 and TRBJ2-3, with TRBD2 matching over 9 bases. The CDR3 extends over 13 amino acids. The germline gives CDR1 SGHAT, CDR2 FQNNGV. The CDR3 spells CAEREVFTDTQYF. The CDR3 DNA reads TGTGCAGAGCGGGAGGTGTTCACAGATACGCAGTATTTT.

The CDR3 DNA sequence: TGTGCCAGCAGCCCAAGGGCAGATGGCTACACCTTC. Protein: CASSPRADGYTF. J is TRBJ1-2 and V is TRBV14, with no clear D. The ends were cut back, 4 bases at V and 6 bases at J, with 9 bases in the middle. The germline CDR1 and CDR2 sequences are SGHDN and FVKESK. The CDR3 loop spans 12 amino acids.

This chain uses TRBV11-2 with TRBJ2-7; 11 positions agree with TRBD2. This CDR3 has 14 residues. Germline-derived CDR1 and CDR2 are SGHAT and FQNNGV. Trimming at V came to 9 bases and at J to 2 bases, leaving 6 bases not matched to a gene. The CDR3 region is CASRRTSGPYEQYF. The CDR3 nucleotides are TGTGCCAGTAGGCGGACTAGCGGGCCCTACGAGCAGTACTTC.

About this clonotype: One end of the junction does not line up with germline, which may come from a read error. The V gene is TRBV11-2, the J gene TRBJ2-3; the match to TRBD2 covers 10 bases. Looked up from germline, CDR1 is SGHAT and CDR2 is FQNNGV. The CDR3 contains 15 residues. The CDR3 spells CASSSGSGRAVTQYF. DNA for the CDR3: TGTGCCAGCAGCTCGGGAAGCGGGAGGGCAGTTACGCAGTATTTC.